This T cell receptor beta chain is from a study of cytomegalovirus exposure and HLA in healthy donors. The study, taken as a whole, reports: A few chains tied to CMV proved CMV antigen-specific in vitro. Most TCR sequences proved rare, with some public TCRs found in many donors. Later analysis showed TCR association rates varying by HLA locus, highest for DRB1 and lowest for HLA-C.

The PCR made use of 60 Vbeta and 13 Jbeta primers. TCRdb's table, derived via immunoSEQ multiplex PCR, lists solely in-frame clones and lacks some. Here the sample spans over 150,000 clones, over 80% being singletons. About this clone: What it binds is unknown.

Each donor was nominally healthy when sampled (though unrecorded immune exposures were likely). The CDR3 is 11 residues long. Trimming removed 8 bases from V and 10 bases from J; junction bases left unmatched: 2. Germline V gene lookup returns CDR1 SNHLY and CDR2 FYNNEI. The chain recombines TRBV2 with TRBJ1-6, with 7 bases matching TRBD1. The TCR comes from a human donor in good health. Sequenced material: PBMCs. CDR3 nucleotide sequence: TGTGCCAGCGACAGGGAATCACCCCTCCACTTT. This gives the protein CASDRESPLHF.